Shown below are 13 T cell receptor beta chains from a single sample sequenced in a study of prognosis after radiotherapy for stage I lung cancer. The genomic DNA TCR beta CDR3 region underwent two rounds of multiplex PCR. First-round PCR employed TRBV- and TRBJ-specific primers for each gene. TCRdb independently ran MiXCR on the multiplex PCR reads; one entry per CDR3 protein. This table has some 38,000 distinct CDR3 sequences, around 22% appearing once. The sample here was PBMCs, taken before or after stereotactic body radiation therapy (not recorded which). All receptors derive from a donor aged 50 or older with non-small cell lung cancer.

This clonotype occurred many times. V and J are TRBV9 and TRBJ1-1; a weak D match, TRBD1 (5 bases). The CDR3 contains 14 residues. The ends were cut back, 7 bases at V and 1 base at J, with 14 bases in the middle. Germline lookup yields CDR1 SGDLS and CDR2 YYNGEE. The CDR3 here is CASGAQAGNTEAFF. The CDR3 nucleotides read TGTGCCAGCGGGGCGCAGGCTGGGAACACTGAAGCTTTCTTT.

This clonotype was seen at least ten times. Possible read error: a much larger clone is one base away. The V gene is TRBV28, the J gene TRBJ2-3, with TRBD2 identical over 10 bases. This CDR3 region has 15 residues. V was pared by 8 bases and J by 7 bases, with 12 bases of the junction left unmatched. Per germline, CDR1 MDHEN and CDR2 SYDVKM. CDR3 in DNA: TGTGCCAGCGGTTCCGAAGCGGGGGGGAAAAATACGCAGTATTTT. This translates into CASGSEAGGKNTQYF.

Judged by abundance, this clonotype is medium-sized. The V and J genes are TRBV20-1 and TRBJ2-7; D gene uncertain. V lost 3 bases, J lost 7 bases, and 16 bases lay in between. Germline CDR1 and CDR2: DFQATT and SNEGSKA (reference sequence). CDR3 length equals 13 residues. The CDR3 region has the DNA TGCAGTGCTAGGCACCCAATCGATGGGGAGCAGTACTTC. Encoded protein: CSARHPIDGEQYF.

This clonotype was seen ten or more times. The chain carries TRBV28 and TRBJ1-1; no clear D gene. This CDR3 is built from 11 residues. V was pared by 3 bases and J by 8 bases, with 7 bases between. Germline CDR1 MDHEN, CDR2 SYDVKM. DNA for the CDR3: TGTGCCAGCAGTTTCGGCGACGAAGCTTTCTTT. Translated, it gives CASSFGDEAFF.

The V call is TRBV20-1, the J call TRBJ1-2; D is perhaps TRBD1 (5 bases). With 1 base removed from V and 4 bases from J, the gap between germline ends came to 22 bases. Germline CDR1 reads DFQATT; CDR2 reads SNEGSKA (reference sequence). The CDR3 runs to 17 residues. The CDR3 reads CSARAGGEGTGGYGYTF. CDR3 bases: TGCAGTGCTAGAGCAGGCGGGGAGGGAACCGGGGGCTATGGCTACACCTTC.

This clonotype came up many times. The chain employs TRBV30 and TRBJ1-2; no clear D. The CDR3 is 13 amino acids. V was clipped by 1 base and J by 4 bases, with 10 bases between them. CDR1 GTSNPN and CDR2 SVGIG come from the germline V gene (reference sequence). The CDR3 nucleotides read TGTGCCTGGAGTGACGGAGGCATCTATGGCTACACCTTC. Residues: CAWSDGGIYGYTF. The full variable domain, in which reference TRBV30 and TRBJ1-2 provide the parts outside the CDR3, is SQTIHQWPATLVQPVGSPLSLECTVEGTSNPNLYWYRQAAGRGLQLLFYSVGIGQISSEVPQNLSASRPQDRQFILSSKKLLLSDSGFYLCAWSDGGIYGYTFGSGTRLTVV.

J is TRBJ1-1 and V is TRBV5-4, with TRBD1 matching 7 bases. The CDR3 extends over 17 amino acids. Germline V lookup: CDR1 SGHNT, CDR2 YYREEE (reference sequence). The junction had 13 bases not matched to a gene; V was cut back by 4 bases and J by 1 base. The CDR3 nucleotides read TGTGCCAGCAGCCCCCGACAGGGCGAGGTTGCGAACACTGAAGCTTTCTTT. Protein: CASSPRQGEVANTEAFF.

This clonotype was counted many times. This chain links TRBV3-1 with TRBJ1-5; 9 bases match TRBD1. The CDR3 covers 14 residues. Per germline, CDR1 LGHDT and CDR2 YNNKEL (reference sequence). V shed 4 bases, J shed 2 bases, and the junction held 0 bases outside the gene matches. CDR3 coding DNA: TGTGCCAGCAGCCGGGACAGGGGCAATCAGCCCCAGCATTTT. Translating gives CASSRDRGNQPQHF.

This clonotype was detected ten times or more. The chain has TRBV6-2 or TRBV6-3 and TRBJ1-6; D unresolved. The V end was cut by 5 bases, the J end by 9 bases, with 8 bases between. The CDR3 runs 12 residues. Germline CDR1 and CDR2: MNHEY and SVGEGT. The CDR3: CASSERLSPLHF. The CDR3 DNA reads as TGTGCCAGCAGTGAACGCCTTTCACCCCTCCACTTT.

This clonotype showed up just a few times. A much bigger clone sits one base away, suggesting this may be a read error. The chain combines TRBV5-1 with TRBJ2-3; D is unresolved. Trimming took 5 bases from V and 2 from J, leaving 6 bases between them. From germline, CDR1 is SGHRS and CDR2 YFSETQ. CDR3 length: 12 amino acids. The CDR3 nucleotides are TGCGCCAGCAGATTGACCACAGATACGCAGTATTTT. This gives the protein CASRLTTDTQYF. Using reference TRBV5-1 and TRBJ2-3 for the parts outside the CDR3, the full variable domain is KAGVTQTPRYLIKTRGQQVTLSCSPISGHRSVSWYQQTPGQGLQFLFEYFSETQRNKGNFPGRFSGRQFSNSRSEMNVSTLELGDSALYLCASRLTTDTQYFGPGTRLTVL.

This clonotype has at least ten counts. The chain has TRBV2 and TRBJ1-1, with D tentatively TRBD1 (5 bases). Germline CDR1 reads SNHLY; CDR2 reads FYNNEI. The CDR3 is 13 amino acids. V was trimmed by 7 bases and J by 1 base, leaving 10 bases between them. CDR3 protein: CASKPGRNTEAFF. The DNA of the CDR3 is TGTGCCAGCAAACCGGGACGGAACACTGAAGCTTTCTTT. Combining the CDR3 with reference TRBV2 and TRBJ1-1 gives the whole variable domain EPEVTQTPSHQVTQMGQEVILRCVPISNHLYFYWYRQILGQKVEFLVSFYNNEISEKSEIFDDQFSVERPDGSNFTLKIRSTKLEDSAMYFCASKPGRNTEAFFGQGTRLTVV.

This clonotype was observed many times. This chain connects TRBV6-1 to TRBJ2-1; 7 bases are shared with TRBD2. This CDR3 is 12 amino acids long. Germline V gene data show CDR1 as MNHNS and CDR2 as SASEGT. V lost 8 bases and J lost 9; bases outside the gene matches: 7. CDR3 coding DNA: TGTGCCAGCGCAACGGGGGGACGTGAGCAGTTCTTC. It codes for CASATGGREQFF.

This clonotype has ten or more counts. V usage is TRBV6-1 and J usage is TRBJ2-7, with 8 nucleotides matching TRBD1. CDR3 length: 15 residues. With V trimmed by 6 bases and J by 10 bases, 17 bases remained unmatched. Germline V gives CDR1 MNHNS, CDR2 SASEGT. The CDR3 bases are TGTGCCAGCAGCGCATCGGCTGGCAGGGGGCTTATTCAGTACTTC. It yields the protein CASSASAGRGLIQYF.